This TCR beta chain was captured in a study of CD8 T cells in Susac syndrome. Study-level findings and limits: That the number of individuals in its TCR sequencing and HLA analysis was relatively small was acknowledged by the study.

The CDR3 runs to 11 residues. Trimming took off 3 bases at V and 8 bases at J, with 8 bases between the two ends. Germline values: CDR1 SQVTM, CDR2 ANQGSEA. In regard to this clonotype: The target antigen is unknown.

TCR beta sequencing was performed on blood CD8+ and CD4+ T cells. In contrast to the negatively isolated CD8+ and CD4+ T cells, TEMRA cells were FACS-enriched. Reverse transcription used about 0.45 to 1 ug RNA and random hexamers. The authors amplified TCR beta CDR3 across 54 Vbeta and 13 Jbeta using immunoSEQ multiplex PCR. TCRdb itself ran the immunoSEQ multiplex PCR reads through MiXCR, one entry per CDR3 protein. The table has roughly 130,000 distinct CDR3 sequences, nearly 95% seen once. The TCR sequence derives from a human donor in good health. J is TRBJ2-1 and V is TRBV29-1, with D unclear. Sequencing input: CD4+ T cells from PBMCs. CDR3 nucleotide sequence: TGCAGCGTTGAGGTTGGCCATGAGCAGTTCTTC. Amino acids: CSVEVGHEQFF.